The present TCR beta chain was sequenced within a study of cytomegalovirus exposure and HLA in healthy donors. Points on this clone: The antigen remains undetermined.

V was cut by 7 bases and J by 9 bases, with 15 bases left in between. Germline CDR1 reads MDHEN; CDR2 reads SYDVKM. The CDR3 totals 12 residues. The method was immunoSEQ multiplex PCR; TCRdb's version includes in-frame clones alone and lacks a portion of them. The data contain tens of thousands of clones, 80% to 95% of them singletons. General study points: Cytomegalovirus status, reportedly, was diagnosed with high specificity and sensitivity by the classifier. Later, an analysis found that TCR clusters from the first cohort tended to co-occur in the roughly 110 validation repertoires.

Source material: PBMCs. The receptor comes from a woman in her 30s in good health and CMV-seronegative. The V gene is TRBV28, the J gene TRBJ1-1; D is unresolved. In nucleotides, the CDR3 is TGTGCCAGCACCCTAAATCTACAGCAAGCTTTCTTT. It yields the protein CASTLNLQQAFF. The whole variable domain, filled in from reference TRBV28 and TRBJ1-1, reads DVKVTQSSRYLVKRTGEKVFLECVQDMDHENMFWYRQDPGLGLRLIYFSYDVKMKEKGDIPEGYSVSREKKERFSLILESASTNQTSMYLCASTLNLQQAFFGQGTRLTVV.